These 30 T cell receptor beta chains came from one sample sequenced in a study of cytomegalovirus exposure and HLA in healthy donors. PCR primers comprised 60 Vbeta and 13 Jbeta primers. This table comes from immunoSEQ multiplex PCR, and its TCRdb copy is limited to in-frame clones, with some not included. The sample has tens of thousands of clones; less than 80% are singletons. The sample taken for sequencing was PBMCs. These receptor sequences come from a woman aged 40 to 49 in good health and CMV-seronegative.

V usage is TRBV27 and J usage is TRBJ2-3; D unresolved. The CDR3 sequence is 12 residues long. Germline CDR1 and CDR2: MNHEY and SMNVEV (reference sequence). V gave up 4 bases and J gave up 2 bases, with 4 bases separating them. The CDR3 coding sequence is TGTGCCAGCAGTTCCGTCACAGATACGCAGTATTTT. Residues: CASSSVTDTQYF.

Worth noting for this clone: One end of the junction fails to match germline, which may point to a read error. V usage is TRBV7-9 and J usage is TRBJ2-7; 7 bases map to TRBD1. Germline CDR1 SEHNR, CDR2 FQNEAQ (reference sequence). The CDR3 is 13 amino acids. For the CDR3, the DNA is TGTTCCAGCAGCTTAGGGACAGCCTACGAGCAGTACTTC. Translation gives CSSSLGTAYEQYF.

V and J are TRBV11-2 and TRBJ2-7, with 9 nucleotides matching TRBD1. Germline CDR1 reads SGHAT; CDR2 reads FQNNGV. The CDR3 runs 16 residues. The J segment lost 2 bases and the V segment lost 3 bases, leaving 8 bases of the junction unmatched. The CDR3 sequence: CASSLTPGQGTYEQYF. CDR3 bases: TGTGCCAGCAGCTTGACTCCGGGACAGGGAACCTACGAGCAGTACTTC.

This clone has only a few counts. The chain joins TRBV19 to TRBJ2-2; 8 bases match TRBD1. Germline V gene sequence: CDR1 LNHDA, CDR2 SQIVND (reference sequence). The CDR3 contains 15 residues. The ends lost 8 bases at V and 6 bases at J; junction bases unmatched: 11. The CDR3 DNA reads TGTGCCAGTGCCGCATCTCGACAGGGGTCCGGGGAGCTGTTTTTT. This encodes CASAASRQGSGELFF.

V is TRBV19 and J is TRBJ2-5, with a possible D match to TRBD2 (6 bases). CDR3 length: 14 amino acids. The V and J ends lost 2 bases and 4 bases respectively, with 11 bases between them. Germline CDR1 LNHDA, CDR2 SQIVND (reference sequence). Here the CDR3 reads CASSISGSVETQYF. CDR3 sequence (DNA): TGTGCCAGTAGTATATCCGGGAGTGTAGAGACCCAGTACTTC.

The chain links TRBV6-5 to TRBJ1-1, with D tentatively TRBD1 (5 bases). Germline V gives CDR1 MNHEY, CDR2 SVGAGI. V gave up 5 bases and J gave up 1 base, with 11 bases separating them. This CDR3 region has 14 residues. CDR3 sequence (DNA): TGTGCCAGCAGTCGGGACGGGGGGAACACTGAAGCTTTCTTT. As protein: CASSRDGGNTEAFF.

The chain's CDR3 is CASSLAHRAGAGETQYF. In DNA form, the CDR3 reads TGTGCCAGCAGCTTAGCGCATCGAGCGGGAGCGGGGGAGACCCAGTACTTC. The chain joins TRBV7-2 to TRBJ2-5, with 8 bases fitting TRBD2. This CDR3 region has 17 residues. V shed 0 bases and J 5 bases; nucleotides not matched to a gene: 11. In germline, CDR1 is SGHTA, CDR2 FQGNSA.

V usage is TRBV27 and J usage is TRBJ2-1; 13 positions match TRBD2. This CDR3 region has 18 residues. Germline loops: CDR1 MNHEY, CDR2 SMNVEV (reference sequence). Trimming took 5 bases from V and 1 from J; bases not matched to a gene: 8. The CDR3 region is CASSIGLAGAVSYNEQFF. As DNA, the CDR3 is TGTGCCAGCAGTATCGGACTAGCGGGAGCCGTATCCTACAATGAGCAGTTCTTC.

The count of this clone is one. The chain employs TRBV15 and TRBJ1-5; D is unclear. V shed 1 base and J shed 8 bases, with 12 bases lying between them. The CDR3 length is 14 residues. Germline CDR1 LNHNV, CDR2 YYDKDF (reference sequence). This chain's CDR3 is CATSRGRPFEPQHF. CDR3 DNA sequence: TGTGCCACCAGCAGAGGCAGGCCCTTTGAGCCCCAGCATTTT.

In regard to this clone: No DNA is shown, since the ends of the CDR3 on it are uncertain; the CDR3 is the one TCRdb lists. This CDR3 is CASSTSGTGNYGYTF. The V and J genes are TRBV5-5 and TRBJ1-2; the DNA was not used to check the table's D call, TRBD1. CDR1 SGHKS and CDR2 YYEKEE come from the germline V gene (reference sequence). The CDR3 is 15 amino acids in total, end residues counted.

The chain has TRBV5-5 and TRBJ1-1; 7 bases line up with TRBD1. The CDR3 contains 14 residues. Germline trimming cut 7 bases from V and 5 bases from J; bases unmatched to any gene: 11. Germline V CDR1 and CDR2: SGHKS, YYEKEE (reference sequence). CDR3 DNA sequence: TGTGCCAGCTGCCTTATTGCAGGGGGTACTGAAGCTTTCTTT. Translated: CASCLIAGGTEAFF.

The chain combines TRBV27 with TRBJ2-7; unclear D gene. The CDR3 is 11 residues long. From germline, CDR1 is MNHEY and CDR2 SMNVEV (reference sequence). V was pared by 1 base and J by 5 bases, with 3 bases between. The CDR3 protein is CASSLFDEQYF. The DNA of the CDR3 is TGTGCCAGCAGTTTATTCGACGAGCAGTACTTC.

This chain connects TRBV2 to TRBJ2-3; TRBD2 matches 13 bases. V lost 6 bases, J lost 1 base, and 1 base stayed unmatched. Germline CDR1 is SNHLY and CDR2 is FYNNEI. The CDR3 is 15 residues long. In DNA form, the CDR3 reads TGTGCCAGCAGCACTAGCGGGAGGGGCACAGATACGCAGTATTTT. As protein: CASSTSGRGTDTQYF.

The V call is TRBV2, the J call TRBJ1-3; maybe TRBD1 (5 bases). The germline V and J ends were trimmed by 4 bases and 4 bases, with 8 bases remaining between them. The CDR3 extends over 13 amino acids. Germline V gene sequence: CDR1 SNHLY, CDR2 FYNNEI. The CDR3 DNA reads TGTGCCAGCAGTGGACAGTTCGGAAACACCATATATTTT. Its protein product is CASSGQFGNTIYF.

The chain couples TRBV5-1 to TRBJ2-1; 12 nucleotides line up with TRBD2. The V segment lost 5 bases and the J segment 5 bases; nucleotides outside the gene matches: 8. In germline, CDR1 is SGHRS, CDR2 YFSETQ. There are 16 residues in the CDR3. CDR3 residues: CASRFRLAGENNEQFF. The CDR3 DNA sequence: TGCGCCAGCAGATTTCGACTAGCGGGAGAAAACAATGAGCAGTTCTTC.

This chain connects TRBV27 to TRBJ2-5, with TRBD1 identical over 7 bases. Unmatched junction bases numbered 5, after V lost 5 bases and J lost 2 bases. This CDR3 has 14 residues. CDR1 is MNHEY and CDR2 is SMNVEV in the germline V gene (reference sequence). The CDR3 protein is CASSAYRGQETQYF. CDR3 coding DNA: TGTGCCAGCAGTGCCTACAGGGGACAAGAGACCCAGTACTTC.

V and J are TRBV7-9 and TRBJ2-7; D uncertain. Germline V CDR1 and CDR2: SEHNR, FQNEAQ (reference sequence). Trimming cost V 5 bases and J 3 bases, with 14 bases left between them. The CDR3 has 14 residues. The chain's CDR3 is CASSDFSGSYEQYF. The CDR3 DNA follows: TGTGCCAGCAGCGACTTTAGTGGCAGCTACGAGCAGTACTTC.

The chain carries TRBV6-6 and TRBJ2-7; maybe TRBD1 (5 bases). The germline gives CDR1 MNHNY, CDR2 SVGAGI (reference sequence). This CDR3 region has 16 residues. Trimming cost V 7 bases and J 1 base, with 20 bases left between them. CDR3 sequence: CASTLSGPMRSYEQYF. The CDR3, as DNA: TGTGCCAGCACCTTATCAGGGCCCATGAGGTCCTACGAGCAGTACTTC.

The V gene is TRBV21-1, the J gene TRBJ1-1; TRBD1 reflects the table's D call only, with no check against the DNA. TRBV21-1 is designated a pseudogene. The CDR3 runs 15 residues. For the CDR3, the DNA is TGTGCCAGCAGCAAAGTGGGAACAGGGGGGGGTGAAGCTTTCTTT. Translated, it gives CASSKVGTGGGEAFF.

This chain joins TRBV7-9 and TRBJ2-7; TRBD2 aligns across 11 bases. Germline V gene data show CDR1 as SEHNR and CDR2 as FQNEAQ (reference sequence). This CDR3 has 15 residues. V trimming: 5 bases; J trimming: 8 bases; junction bases outside the gene matches: 11. CDR3 in amino acids: CASSTLGLAGIKQYF. CDR3 in DNA: TGTGCCAGCAGCACGCTTGGACTAGCGGGTATAAAGCAGTACTTC.

The rearrangement joins TRBV5-4 to TRBJ2-5; 10 positions agree with TRBD2. The V segment lost 4 bases and the J segment 2 bases; nucleotides outside the gene matches: 2. This CDR3 region has 14 residues. Per germline, CDR1 SGHNT and CDR2 YYREEE (reference sequence). CDR3 DNA: TGTGCCAGCAGCCCGGGACTAGCGCAAGAGACCCAGTACTTC. Amino acids: CASSPGLAQETQYF. The full variable domain, completed using reference TRBV5-4 and TRBJ2-5, is ETGVTQSPTHLIKTRGQQVTLRCSSQSGHNTVSWYQQALGQGPQFIFQYYREEENGRGNFPPRFSGLQFPNYSSELNVNALELDDSALYLCASSPGLAQETQYFGPGTRLLVL.

The genes are TRBV19 and TRBJ2-3; 9 bases fit TRBD2. The CDR3 contains 16 residues. Germline V gene lookup returns CDR1 LNHDA and CDR2 SQIVND (reference sequence). Unmatched junction bases numbered 9, after V lost 5 bases and J lost 3 bases. The CDR3 region is CASSLLSGSGTDTQYF. The CDR3 DNA sequence: TGTGCCAGTAGTCTACTTAGCGGGAGCGGGACAGATACGCAGTATTTT.

The V and J genes are TRBV6-5 and TRBJ1-5; D uncertain. V was shortened by 6 bases and J by 1 base, with 13 bases between the two germline ends. This CDR3 is 15 amino acids long. Germline-derived CDR1 and CDR2 are MNHEY and SVGAGI. The CDR3 DNA follows: TGTGCCAGCAGCCCGGCGGGTAGGAGCAATCAGCCCCAGCATTTT. Translating gives CASSPAGRSNQPQHF.

This chain links TRBV11-1 with TRBJ2-1, with TRBD1 matching 7 bases. Trimming at V came to 1 base and at J to 3 bases, leaving 0 bases not matched to a gene. The CDR3 runs 14 residues. Germline V gives CDR1 SGHAT, CDR2 FQDESV (reference sequence). Here the CDR3 reads CASSLDRGYNEQFF. CDR3 nucleotides: TGTGCCAGCAGCTTAGACAGGGGCTACAATGAGCAGTTCTTC.

The J gene is TRBJ1-1, the V gene TRBV29-1; D perhaps matches TRBD1 (6 bases). The CDR3 is 13 residues long. Germline values: CDR1 SQVTM, CDR2 ANQGSEA. Trimming left V 4 bases short and J 3 bases short, with 12 bases between. DNA of the CDR3: TGCAGCGTTGGTCTCAGGGGAGACACTGAAGCTTTCTTT. It translates to CSVGLRGDTEAFF.

This clone was observed once. The CDR3 DNA reads TGTGCCAGCAGCTTGCGTATAACCGGGCCTCAAACCGCGGGACCCCAGCATTTT. Amino acid sequence: CASSLRITGPQTAGPQHF. The rearrangement joins TRBV5-6 to TRBJ1-5, with no clear D. V was cut by 1 base and J by 10 bases, with 27 bases left in between. This CDR3 contains 18 residues. CDR1 SGHDT and CDR2 YYEEEE come from the germline V gene. The variable domain in full, completed from reference TRBV5-6 and TRBJ1-5, reads DAGVTQSPTHLIKTRGQQVTLRCSPKSGHDTVSWYQQALGQGPQFIFQYYEEEERQRGNFPDRFSGHQFPNYSSELNVNALLLGDSALYLCASSLRITGPQTAGPQHFGDGTRLSIL.

J is TRBJ2-2 and V is TRBV7-3, with TRBD1 matching over 7 bases. The germline V gene has CDR1 SGHTA and CDR2 FQGTGA. The CDR3 covers 15 residues. After removal of 5 bases from V and 5 bases from J, the junction contained 8 bases not matched to a gene. This CDR3 is CASSPRTGRTGELFF. For the CDR3, the DNA is TGTGCCAGCAGCCCCCGGACAGGTCGAACCGGGGAGCTGTTTTTT.

The chain employs TRBV7-2 and TRBJ2-7, with TRBD2 identical over 7 bases. Germline CDR1 SGHTA, CDR2 FQGNSA. Germline trimming cut 4 bases from V and 6 bases from J; bases unmatched to any gene: 12. The CDR3 covers 15 residues. The CDR3 DNA reads TGTGCCAGCAGCTATATAGCGGGTGGGACGGGCGAGCAGTACTTC. It codes for CASSYIAGGTGEQYF.

The V and J genes are TRBV4-3 and TRBJ2-2, with no clear D. The V gene's germline CDR1 is LGHNA and CDR2 YSLEER. This CDR3 is built from 15 residues. Trimming pared 0 bases from V and 1 base from J, leaving 6 bases between. The CDR3 here is CASSQDAQNTGELFF. The CDR3, as DNA: TGCGCCAGCAGCCAAGACGCACAGAACACCGGGGAGCTGTTTTTT.

The rearrangement uses TRBV5-1 and TRBJ2-7; TRBD1 agrees at 7 bases. This CDR3 comprises 14 residues. The V gene end was trimmed by 2 bases and the J gene end by 3 bases; junction bases not matched to a gene: 5. Germline V lookup: CDR1 SGHRS, CDR2 YFSETQ. The CDR3 spells CASSFSGTVYEQYF. CDR3 sequence (DNA): TGCGCCAGCAGCTTTTCCGGGACAGTCTACGAGCAGTACTTC.